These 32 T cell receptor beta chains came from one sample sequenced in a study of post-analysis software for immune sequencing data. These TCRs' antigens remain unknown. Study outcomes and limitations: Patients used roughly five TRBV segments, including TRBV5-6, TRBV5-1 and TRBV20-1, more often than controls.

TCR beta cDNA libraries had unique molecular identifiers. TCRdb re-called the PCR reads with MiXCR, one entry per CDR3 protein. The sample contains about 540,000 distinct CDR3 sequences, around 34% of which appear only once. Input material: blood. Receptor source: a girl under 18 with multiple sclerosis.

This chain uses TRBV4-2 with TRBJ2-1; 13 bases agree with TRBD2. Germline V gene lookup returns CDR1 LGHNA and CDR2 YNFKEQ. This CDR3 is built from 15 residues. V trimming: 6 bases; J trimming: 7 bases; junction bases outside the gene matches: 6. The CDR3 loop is CASRPTSGGGNEQFF. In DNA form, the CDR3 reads TGTGCCAGCAGACCTACTAGCGGGGGGGGGAATGAGCAGTTCTTC.

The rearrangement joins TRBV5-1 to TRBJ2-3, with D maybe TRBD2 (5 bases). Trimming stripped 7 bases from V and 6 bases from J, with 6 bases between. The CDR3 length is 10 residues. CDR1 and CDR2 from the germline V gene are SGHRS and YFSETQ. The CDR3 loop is CASGGDTQYF. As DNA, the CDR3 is TGCGCCAGCGGCGGGGATACGCAGTATTTT.

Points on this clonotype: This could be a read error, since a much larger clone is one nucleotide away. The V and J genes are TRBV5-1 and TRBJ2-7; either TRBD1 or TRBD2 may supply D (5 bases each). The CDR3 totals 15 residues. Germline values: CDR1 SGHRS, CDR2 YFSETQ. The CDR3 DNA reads TGCGCCAACAGCTTAGGGGACGGACCTCGTAACGAGCAGTACTTC. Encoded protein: CANSLGDGPRNEQYF.

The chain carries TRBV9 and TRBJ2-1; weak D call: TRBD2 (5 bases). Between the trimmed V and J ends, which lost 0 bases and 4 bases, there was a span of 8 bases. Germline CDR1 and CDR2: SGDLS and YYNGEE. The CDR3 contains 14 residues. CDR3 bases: TGTGCCAGCAGCGTAGTAGCGACATACAATGAGCAGTTCTTC. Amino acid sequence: CASSVVATYNEQFF.

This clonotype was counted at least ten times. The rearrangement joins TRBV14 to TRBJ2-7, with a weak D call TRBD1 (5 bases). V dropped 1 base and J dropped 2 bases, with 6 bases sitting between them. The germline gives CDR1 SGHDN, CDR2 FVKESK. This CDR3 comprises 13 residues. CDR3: CASSQAGTYEQYF. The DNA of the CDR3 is TGTGCCAGCAGCCAAGCAGGGACCTACGAGCAGTACTTC.

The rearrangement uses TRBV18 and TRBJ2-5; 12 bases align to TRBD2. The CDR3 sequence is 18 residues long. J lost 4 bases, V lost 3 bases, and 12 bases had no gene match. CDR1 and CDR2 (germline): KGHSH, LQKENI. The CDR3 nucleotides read TGTGCCAGCTCACCTAAAATCTCGACTAGCGGGAGAACAGAGACCCAGTACTTC. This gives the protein CASSPKISTSGRTETQYF.

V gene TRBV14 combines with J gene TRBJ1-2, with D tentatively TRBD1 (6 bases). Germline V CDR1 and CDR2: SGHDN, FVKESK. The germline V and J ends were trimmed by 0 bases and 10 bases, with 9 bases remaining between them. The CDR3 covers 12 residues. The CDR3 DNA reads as TGTGCCAGCAGCCAAGATAAGGGGGACTACACCTTC. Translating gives CASSQDKGDYTF.

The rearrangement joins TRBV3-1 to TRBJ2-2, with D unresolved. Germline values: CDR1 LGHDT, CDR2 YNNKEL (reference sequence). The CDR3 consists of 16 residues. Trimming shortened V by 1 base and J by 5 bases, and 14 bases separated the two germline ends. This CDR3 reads CASSQARGPLTGELFF. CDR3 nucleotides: TGTGCCAGCAGCCAAGCTCGCGGCCCGCTTACCGGGGAGCTGTTTTTT.

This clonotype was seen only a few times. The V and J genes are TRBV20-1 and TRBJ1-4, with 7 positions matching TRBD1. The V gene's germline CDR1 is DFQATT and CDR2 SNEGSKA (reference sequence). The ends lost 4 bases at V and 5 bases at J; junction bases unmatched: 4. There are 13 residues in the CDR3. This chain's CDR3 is CSAITGVNEKLFF. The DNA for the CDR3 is TGCAGTGCTATTACAGGGGTAAATGAAAAACTGTTTTTT.

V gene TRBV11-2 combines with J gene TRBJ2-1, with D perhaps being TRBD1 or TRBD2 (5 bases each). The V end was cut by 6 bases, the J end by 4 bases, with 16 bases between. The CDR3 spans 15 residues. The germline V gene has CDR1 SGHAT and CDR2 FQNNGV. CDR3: CASRTPGRFYNEQFF. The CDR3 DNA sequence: TGTGCCAGCAGAACACCGGGACGGTTTTACAATGAGCAGTTCTTC.

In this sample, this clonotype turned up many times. CDR3 in DNA: TGTGCCAGCAGCCAATTGGATCGGCGGGACCTAAGCACAGATACGCAGTATTTT. As protein: CASSQLDRRDLSTDTQYF. The chain carries TRBV4-2 and TRBJ2-3, with a tentative D call TRBD2 (6 bases). In germline, CDR1 is LGHNA, CDR2 YNFKEQ. V was clipped by 2 bases and J by 0 bases, with 18 bases between them. The CDR3 is made up of 18 amino acids.

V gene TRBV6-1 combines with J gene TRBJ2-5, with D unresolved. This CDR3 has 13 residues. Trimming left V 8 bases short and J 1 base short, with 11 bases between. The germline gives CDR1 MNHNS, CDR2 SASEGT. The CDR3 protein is CASADFAQETQYF. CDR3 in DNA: TGTGCCAGCGCAGATTTCGCCCAAGAGACCCAGTACTTC.

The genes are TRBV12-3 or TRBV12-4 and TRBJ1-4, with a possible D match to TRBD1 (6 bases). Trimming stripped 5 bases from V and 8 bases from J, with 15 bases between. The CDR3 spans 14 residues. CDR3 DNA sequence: TGTGCCAGCAGTCCTTCACAGGGAGGGGAAAAACTGTTTTTT. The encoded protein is CASSPSQGGEKLFF.

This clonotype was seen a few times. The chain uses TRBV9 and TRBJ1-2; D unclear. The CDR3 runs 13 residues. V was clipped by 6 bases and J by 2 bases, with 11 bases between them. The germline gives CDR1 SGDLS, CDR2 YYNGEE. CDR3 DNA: TGTGCCAGCACGGGTGGAAAGAACTATGGCTACACCTTC. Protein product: CASTGGKNYGYTF.

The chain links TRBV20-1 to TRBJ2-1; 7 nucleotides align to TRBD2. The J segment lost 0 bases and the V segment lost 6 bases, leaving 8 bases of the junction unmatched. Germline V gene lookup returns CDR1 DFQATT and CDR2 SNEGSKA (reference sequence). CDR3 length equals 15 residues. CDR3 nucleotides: TGCAGTGCCTTTAACGGGGGGTTCTCCTACAATGAGCAGTTCTTC. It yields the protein CSAFNGGFSYNEQFF.

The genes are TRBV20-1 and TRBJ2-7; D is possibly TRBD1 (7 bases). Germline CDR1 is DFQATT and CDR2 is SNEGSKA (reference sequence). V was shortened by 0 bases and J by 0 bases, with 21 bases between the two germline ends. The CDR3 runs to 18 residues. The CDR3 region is CSARDEGGGTVLSYEQYF. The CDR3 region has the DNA TGCAGTGCTAGAGATGAAGGGGGCGGGACCGTCCTCTCCTACGAGCAGTACTTC.

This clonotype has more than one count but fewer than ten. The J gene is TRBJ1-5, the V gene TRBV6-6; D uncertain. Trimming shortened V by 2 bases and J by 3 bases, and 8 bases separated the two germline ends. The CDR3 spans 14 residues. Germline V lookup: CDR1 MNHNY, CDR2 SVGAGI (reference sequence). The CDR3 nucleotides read TGTGCCAGCAGTTACCAAAGGGCCAATCAGCCCCAGCATTTT. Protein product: CASSYQRANQPQHF.

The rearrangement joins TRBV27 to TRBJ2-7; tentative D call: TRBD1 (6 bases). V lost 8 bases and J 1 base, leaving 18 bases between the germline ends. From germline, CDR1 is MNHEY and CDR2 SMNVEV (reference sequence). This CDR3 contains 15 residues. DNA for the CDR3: TGTGCCAGCGGGCCGACAGGCGCCTCTTCCTACGAGCAGTACTTC. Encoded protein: CASGPTGASSYEQYF.

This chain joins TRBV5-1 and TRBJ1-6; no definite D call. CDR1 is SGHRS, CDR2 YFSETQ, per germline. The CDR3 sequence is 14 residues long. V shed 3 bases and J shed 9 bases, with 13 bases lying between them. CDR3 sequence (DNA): TGCGCCAGCAGCTGGGAGTCCGGGAGTTCACCCCTCCACTTT. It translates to CASSWESGSSPLHF.

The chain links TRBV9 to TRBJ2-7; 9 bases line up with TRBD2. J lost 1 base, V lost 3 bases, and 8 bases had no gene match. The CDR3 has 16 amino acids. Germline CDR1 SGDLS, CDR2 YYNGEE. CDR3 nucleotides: TGTGCCAGCAGCGGCCCCGGGACTAGCAGATCCTACGAGCAGTACTTC. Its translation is CASSGPGTSRSYEQYF.

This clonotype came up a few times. The CDR3 DNA follows: TGTGCCAGCAGCCCCACTAGCGGGGGGGCCCTTGAGCAGTTCTTC. Its translation: CASSPTSGGALEQFF. The chain uses TRBV3-1 and TRBJ2-1; 13 bases are a match to TRBD2. With V trimmed by 4 bases and J by 9 bases, 6 bases remained unmatched. Germline V gives CDR1 LGHDT, CDR2 YNNKEL (reference sequence). CDR3 length: 15 amino acids.

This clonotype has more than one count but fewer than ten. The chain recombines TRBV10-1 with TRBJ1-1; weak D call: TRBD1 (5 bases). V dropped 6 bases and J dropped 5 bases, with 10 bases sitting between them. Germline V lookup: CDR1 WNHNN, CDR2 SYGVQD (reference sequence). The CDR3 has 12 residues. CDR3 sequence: CASREGWTEAFF. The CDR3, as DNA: TGCGCCAGCAGGGAGGGGTGGACTGAAGCTTTCTTT.

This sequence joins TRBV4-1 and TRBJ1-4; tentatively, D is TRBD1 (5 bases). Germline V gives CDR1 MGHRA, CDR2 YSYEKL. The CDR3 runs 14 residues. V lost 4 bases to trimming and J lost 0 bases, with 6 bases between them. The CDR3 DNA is TGCGCCAGCAGCCGACAGTCAACTAATGAAAAACTGTTTTTT. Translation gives CASSRQSTNEKLFF.

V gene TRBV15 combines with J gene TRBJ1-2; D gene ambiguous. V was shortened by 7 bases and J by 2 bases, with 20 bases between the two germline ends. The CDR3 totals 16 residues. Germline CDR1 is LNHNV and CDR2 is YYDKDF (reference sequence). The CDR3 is CATTGGLGSTNYGYTF. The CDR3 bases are TGTGCCACCACCGGCGGACTGGGGAGTACGAACTATGGCTACACCTTC. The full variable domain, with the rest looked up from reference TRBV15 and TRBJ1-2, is DAMVIQNPRYQVTQFGKPVTLSCSQTLNHNVMYWYQQKSSQAPKLLFHYYDKDFNNEADTPDNFQSRRPNTSFCFLDIRSPGLGDTAMYLCATTGGLGSTNYGYTFGSGTRLTVV.

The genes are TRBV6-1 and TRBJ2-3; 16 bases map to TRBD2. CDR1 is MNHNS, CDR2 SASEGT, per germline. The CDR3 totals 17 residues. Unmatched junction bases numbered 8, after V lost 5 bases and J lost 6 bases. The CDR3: CASSRLGTSGGVDTQYF. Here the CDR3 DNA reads TGTGCCAGCAGTCGACTTGGGACTAGCGGGGGGGTTGATACGCAGTATTTT.

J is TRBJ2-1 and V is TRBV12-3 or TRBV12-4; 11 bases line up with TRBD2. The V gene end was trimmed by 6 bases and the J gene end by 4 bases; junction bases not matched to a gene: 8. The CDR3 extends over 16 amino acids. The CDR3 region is CASSRGTSGVYNEQFF. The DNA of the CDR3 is TGTGCCAGCAGCCGAGGGACTAGCGGAGTGTACAATGAGCAGTTCTTC.

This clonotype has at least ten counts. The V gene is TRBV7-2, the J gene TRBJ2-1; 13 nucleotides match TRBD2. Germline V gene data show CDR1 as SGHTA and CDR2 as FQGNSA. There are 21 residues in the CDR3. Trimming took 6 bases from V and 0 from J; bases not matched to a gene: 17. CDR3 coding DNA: TGTGCCAGCAGGCACCCAGTCAGACTAGCGGGGGGCGGTGGCTCCTACAATGAGCAGTTCTTC. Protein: CASRHPVRLAGGGGSYNEQFF.

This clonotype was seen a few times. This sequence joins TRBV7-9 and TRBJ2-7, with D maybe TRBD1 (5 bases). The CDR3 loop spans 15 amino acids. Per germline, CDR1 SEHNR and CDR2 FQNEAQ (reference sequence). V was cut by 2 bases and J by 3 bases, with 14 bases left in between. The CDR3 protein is CASSLISQGIYEQYF. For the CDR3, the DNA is TGTGCCAGCAGCTTAATTAGCCAGGGCATCTACGAGCAGTACTTC.

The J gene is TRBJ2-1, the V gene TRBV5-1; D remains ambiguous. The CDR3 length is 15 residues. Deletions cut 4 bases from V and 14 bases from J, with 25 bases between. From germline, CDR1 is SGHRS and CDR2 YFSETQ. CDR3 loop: CASSQEPSSVELKFF. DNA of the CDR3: TGCGCCAGCAGCCAGGAGCCCTCTTCAGTAGAACTAAAGTTCTTC.

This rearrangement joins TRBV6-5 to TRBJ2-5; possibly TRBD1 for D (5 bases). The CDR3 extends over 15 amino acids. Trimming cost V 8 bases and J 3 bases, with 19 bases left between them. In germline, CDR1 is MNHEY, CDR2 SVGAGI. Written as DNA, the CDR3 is TGTGCCAGCCAGGGATATGGGGCTAGAGAAGAGACCCAGTACTTC. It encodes CASQGYGAREETQYF.

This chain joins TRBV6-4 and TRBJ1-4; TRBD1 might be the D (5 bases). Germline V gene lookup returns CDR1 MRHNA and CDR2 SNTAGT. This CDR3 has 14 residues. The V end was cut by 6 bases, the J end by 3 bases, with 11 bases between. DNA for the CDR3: TGTGCCAGCAGCGGACGGGGACCTAATGAAAAACTGTTTTTT. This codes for CASSGRGPNEKLFF.

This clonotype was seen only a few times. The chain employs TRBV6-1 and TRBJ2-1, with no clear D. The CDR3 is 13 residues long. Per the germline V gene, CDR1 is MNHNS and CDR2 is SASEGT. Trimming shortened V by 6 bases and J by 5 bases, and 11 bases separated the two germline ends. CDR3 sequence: CASRKSANNEQFF. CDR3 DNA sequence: TGTGCCAGCAGGAAGTCGGCGAACAATGAGCAGTTCTTC.